This is a list of T cell receptor beta chains from one sample in a study of shared clonotypes between healthy human individuals. Using immunoSEQ multiplex PCR, the repertoire was profiled, and TCRdb retains in-frame clones only, with some absent. The table lists approximately 2.1 million clones, approximately 93% of them singletons, with around 0.4% in the top ten. The specimen was naive CD4+ T cells from PBMCs. The origin of the receptors is a man in his late teens or twenties in good health. Some clones in this sample may be carry-over from other donors' samples. Both conserved end residues are part of each CDR3. A D gene is named only where the DNA matches it firmly. Clone size is not always given. Where it is, it says once, few, many or a class for expanded clones.

V	size	J	D	DNA	CDR3
TRBV21-1	.	TRBJ2-2	.	TGTGCCAGCAGCAAAGCGCTTTGGCCTAGCGGAAACACCGGGGAGCTGTTTTTT	CASSKALWPSGNTGELFF
TRBV6-6	.	TRBJ1-2	.	TGTGCCAGCAGTTACGAAAACTTTCCGGGGGCAGGAGGCTACACCTTC	CASSYENFPGAGGYTF
TRBV5-6	.	TRBJ1-1	.	TGTGCCAGCAGCTTGGTTGCCGGGTTGAACACTGAAGCTTTCTTT	CASSLVAGLNTEAFF
TRBV5-1	few	TRBJ2-2	.	TGCGCCAGCAGCCAGGGGTCCGGGGAGCTGTTTTTT	CASSQGSGELFF
TRBV7-9	.	TRBJ2-7	.	TGTGCCAGCAGCCCAACAGGGACCTACGAGCAGTACTTC	CASSPTGTYEQYF
TRBV9	.	TRBJ1-1	.	TGTGCCAGCAGTGAAATCACGGGGGGAGCTTTCTTT	CASSEITGGAFF
TRBV5-6	.	TRBJ1-1	.	TGTGCCAGCAGCTTTGGGGGACGGAGGACTGAAGCTTTCTTT	CASSFGGRRTEAFF
TRBV7-3	.	TRBJ2-1	TRBD2	TGTGCCAGCAGCCAAATAGCGGGAGGAGGTACCTACAATGAGCAGTTCTTC	CASSQIAGGGTYNEQFF
TRBV4-1	.	TRBJ2-3	TRBD2	TGCGCCAGCAGCCAAGTTCGGAGCGGGAACACAGATACGCAGTATTTT	CASSQVRSGNTDTQYF
TRBV28	.	TRBJ1-2	TRBD1	TGTGCCAGCATGGACAGGGGTTATGGCTACACCTTC	CASMDRGYGYTF
TRBV21-1	.	TRBJ2-7	.	TGTGCCAGCAGACACCCCTGGGACAGGGGGCATCCAGGGCAGTACTTC	CASRHPWDRGHPGQYF
TRBV6-5	.	TRBJ2-1	.	TGTGCCAGCAGTTCCTCAGGGAATGAGCAGTTCTTC	CASSSSGNEQFF
TRBV4-2	.	TRBJ2-1	.	TGTGCCAGCAGCCAAGCTACCCATTACAATGAGCAGTTCTTC	CASSQATHYNEQFF
TRBV5-4	.	TRBJ2-2	.	TGTGCCAGCAGCTTAGATTCGGGGAACACCGGGGAGCTGTTTTTT	CASSLDSGNTGELFF
TRBV21-1	.	TRBJ1-1	.	TGTGCCAGCAGCACGTACATATGGACAGGTGGAGGGAGCACTGAAGCTTTCTTT	CASSTYIWTGGGSTEAFF
TRBV29-1	once	TRBJ2-7	.	TGCAGCGTCCAAGGTTCCAGGAGCTCCTACGAGCAGTACTTC	CSVQGSRSSYEQYF